Listed here are 8 T cell receptor beta chains from one sample, sequenced in a study of Ad26.COV2.S vaccination and SARS-CoV-2 variants. Treatment of the sample: roughly 18 received Ad26.COV2.S at low or high dose, single or two shots; about 5 received placebo; per-sample allocation not given. At day 63 after the first vaccine or placebo injection, samples were drawn. Sequencing used immunoSEQ multiplex PCR; TCRdb keeps in-frame clones, though not all of them. The sample has 300,000 to 400,000 clones; around nine tenths are singletons. The material was peripheral blood, obtained in a trial of Ad26.COV2.S vaccine versus placebo. These TCRs come from a person aged 18-65 years who received the Ad26.COV2.S COVID-19 vaccine or a placebo.

The chain combines TRBV30 with TRBJ2-1, with unresolved D. Trimming removed 2 bases from V and 2 bases from J, with 10 bases in between. Looked up from germline, CDR1 is GTSNPN and CDR2 is SVGIG (reference sequence). The CDR3 spans 14 residues. The CDR3 DNA reads TGTGCCTGGAGTAATGGGGATCCCTACAATGAGCAGTTCTTC. It yields the protein CAWSNGDPYNEQFF.

V is TRBV5-1 and J is TRBJ2-7, with D perhaps TRBD1 or TRBD2 (5 bases each). Germline CDR1 and CDR2: SGHRS and YFSETQ. V was shortened by 3 bases and J by 3 bases, with 10 bases between the two germline ends. The CDR3 has 13 amino acids. In nucleotides, the CDR3 is TGCGCCAGCAGCTCTGGGACCTTCTACGAGCAGTACTTC. Its protein is CASSSGTFYEQYF. The full variable domain, with the rest looked up from reference TRBV5-1 and TRBJ2-7, is KAGVTQTPRYLIKTRGQQVTLSCSPISGHRSVSWYQQTPGQGLQFLFEYFSETQRNKGNFPGRFSGRQFSNSRSEMNVSTLELGDSALYLCASSSGTFYEQYFGPGTRLTVT.

The V call is TRBV2, the J call TRBJ1-2; D may be TRBD1 (6 bases). This CDR3 spans 15 amino acids. Germline V gene lookup returns CDR1 SNHLY and CDR2 FYNNEI. Deletions cut 3 bases from V and 0 bases from J, with 11 bases between. In DNA, the CDR3 is TGTGCCAGCAGTGAGTGGACAGCTGCTAACTATGGCTACACCTTC. The encoded protein is CASSEWTAANYGYTF.

The chain carries TRBV4-1 and TRBJ2-1, with a tentative D call TRBD2 (7 bases). Trimming stripped 1 base from V and 7 bases from J, with 17 bases between. Germline loops: CDR1 MGHRA, CDR2 YSYEKL. This CDR3 contains 16 residues. This CDR3 reads CASSQGWGGASNEQFF. CDR3 in DNA: TGCGCCAGCAGCCAAGGTTGGGGGGGGGCCAGTAATGAGCAGTTCTTC.

The chain carries TRBV30 and TRBJ1-1, with TRBD1 matching over 8 bases. Germline V lookup: CDR1 GTSNPN, CDR2 SVGIG (reference sequence). This CDR3 spans 15 amino acids. V shed 2 bases, J shed 2 bases, and the junction held 7 bases outside the gene matches. Here the CDR3 reads CAWSRGTGANTEAFF. The CDR3, as DNA: TGTGCCTGGAGTAGGGGGACAGGCGCTAACACTGAAGCTTTCTTT. Combining the CDR3 with reference TRBV30 and TRBJ1-1 gives the whole variable domain SQTIHQWPATLVQPVGSPLSLECTVEGTSNPNLYWYRQAAGRGLQLLFYSVGIGQISSEVPQNLSASRPQDRQFILSSKKLLLSDSGFYLCAWSRGTGANTEAFFGQGTRLTVV.

About this clone itself: Compared with germline, one end of the junction differs, possibly owing to a read error. The rearrangement uses TRBV19 and TRBJ1-5; D not certain. CDR3 length: 12 amino acids. Germline V gene lookup returns CDR1 LNHDA and CDR2 SQIVND (reference sequence). The CDR3 loop is CAGGQINQPQHF. As DNA, the CDR3 is TGCGCAGGAGGGCAAATCAATCAGCCCCAGCATTTT.

The J gene is TRBJ2-1, the V gene TRBV20-1; D ambiguous. Germline assignment: CDR1 DFQATT and CDR2 SNEGSKA (reference sequence). The V and J ends lost 3 bases and 6 bases respectively, with 15 bases between them. This CDR3 is 14 amino acids long. Here the CDR3 reads CSASDPLHSNEQFF. The CDR3 nucleotides are TGCAGTGCTAGTGACCCCCTTCATAGCAATGAGCAGTTCTTC.

The chain combines TRBV5-6 with TRBJ2-3; the match to TRBD2 covers 7 bases. J gave up 2 bases and V 1 base, and 7 bases lay outside the gene matches. The CDR3 is 16 amino acids. Per the germline V gene, CDR1 is SGHDT and CDR2 is YYEEEE. CDR3 nucleotide sequence: TGTGCCAGCAGCTTGTTGGCGGGGGTGCTCACAGATACGCAGTATTTT. Translation gives CASSLLAGVLTDTQYF.